The 7 T cell receptor beta chains below all came from one sample that was sequenced in a study of T cell responses to AZD1222 COVID-19 vaccine. Clones were read by immunoSEQ multiplex PCR, and TCRdb kept only the in-frame ones, dropping some. The sample carries roughly 170,000 clones, around 94% recorded once. Here the sequenced sample was peripheral blood, taken 28 days after the second AZD1222 dose. The receptor set was obtained from an adult who received the AZD1222 COVID-19 vaccine.

For this clone: Other DNA sequences of this sample code for an identical CDR3. The V and J genes are TRBV7-9 and TRBJ1-5, with D hard to call. Looked up from germline, CDR1 is SEHNR and CDR2 is FQNEAQ (reference sequence). The CDR3 runs 14 residues. Trimming removed 2 bases at V and 1 base at J, with 6 bases between. CDR3 region: CASSLRGSNQPQHF. Here the CDR3 DNA reads TGTGCCAGCAGCTTACGGGGAAGCAATCAGCCCCAGCATTTT.

This clone showed up just a few times. The genes are TRBV19 and TRBJ2-5, with 9 bases that match TRBD1. The trim removed 4 bases at V and 7 bases at J, leaving 10 bases unmatched. The CDR3 is 15 amino acids. The V gene's germline CDR1 is LNHDA and CDR2 SQIVND (reference sequence). This chain's CDR3 is CASSKQGARVATQYF. The CDR3 nucleotides read TGTGCCAGTAGTAAACAGGGGGCGCGGGTAGCGACCCAGTACTTC.

V gene TRBV4-1 combines with J gene TRBJ2-3; 9 bases match TRBD2. Germline V CDR1 and CDR2: MGHRA, YSYEKL. The CDR3 consists of 16 residues. Trimming at V came to 0 bases and at J to 4 bases, leaving 5 bases not matched to a gene. The CDR3 loop reads CASSQDGAGGPDTQYF. In DNA, the CDR3 is TGCGCCAGCAGCCAAGATGGGGCGGGAGGGCCAGATACGCAGTATTTT.

The rearrangement links TRBV27 to TRBJ2-6; tentative D call: TRBD2 (6 bases). The CDR3 loop spans 18 amino acids. Trimming shortened V by 3 bases and J by 1 base, and 16 bases separated the two germline ends. Germline values: CDR1 MNHEY, CDR2 SMNVEV (reference sequence). The CDR3 sequence is CASSLEGLRVSGANVLTF. In DNA form, the CDR3 reads TGTGCCAGCAGTTTGGAGGGCCTCCGCGTATCTGGGGCCAACGTCCTGACTTTC.

The chain couples TRBV11-2 to TRBJ2-3; the D is unclear. The germline CDR1 and CDR2 sequences are SGHAT and FQNNGV. V was cut by 5 bases and J by 2 bases, with 14 bases left in between. This CDR3 spans 15 amino acids. CDR3 region: CASSRRSSNTDTQYF. The DNA of the CDR3 is TGTGCCAGCAGCCGAAGGAGCTCAAACACAGATACGCAGTATTTT.

V is TRBV12-3 or TRBV12-4 and J is TRBJ1-1; D is perhaps TRBD1 (5 bases). Trimming cost V 6 bases and J 12 bases, with 17 bases left between them. There are 12 residues in the CDR3. The CDR3 loop reads CASSPWAGRPFF. CDR3 nucleotide sequence: TGTGCCAGCAGCCCCTGGGCAGGGAGGCCTTTCTTT.

The genes are TRBV9 and TRBJ2-7; D could derive from TRBD1 or TRBD2 (5 bases each). This CDR3 contains 14 residues. Germline V CDR1 and CDR2: SGDLS, YYNGEE. Trimming shortened V by 1 base and J by 5 bases, and 13 bases separated the two germline ends. Here the CDR3 DNA reads TGTGCCAGCAGCGTAACCAGGGCCGGGAACGAGCAGTACTTC. Protein product: CASSVTRAGNEQYF.